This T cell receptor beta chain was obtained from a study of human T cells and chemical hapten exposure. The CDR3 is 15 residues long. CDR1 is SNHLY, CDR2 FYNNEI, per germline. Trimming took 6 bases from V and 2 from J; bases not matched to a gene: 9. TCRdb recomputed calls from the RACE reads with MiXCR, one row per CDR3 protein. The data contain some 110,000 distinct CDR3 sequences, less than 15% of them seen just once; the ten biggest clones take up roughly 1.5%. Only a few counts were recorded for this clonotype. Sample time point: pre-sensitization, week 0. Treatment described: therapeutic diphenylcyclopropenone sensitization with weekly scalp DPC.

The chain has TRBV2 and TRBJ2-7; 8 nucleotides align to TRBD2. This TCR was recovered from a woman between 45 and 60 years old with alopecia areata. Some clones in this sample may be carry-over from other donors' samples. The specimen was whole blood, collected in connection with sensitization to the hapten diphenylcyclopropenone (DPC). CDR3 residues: CASRAELAEAYEQYF. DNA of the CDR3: TGTGCCAGCAGGGCCGAACTAGCGGAAGCCTACGAGCAGTACTTC.